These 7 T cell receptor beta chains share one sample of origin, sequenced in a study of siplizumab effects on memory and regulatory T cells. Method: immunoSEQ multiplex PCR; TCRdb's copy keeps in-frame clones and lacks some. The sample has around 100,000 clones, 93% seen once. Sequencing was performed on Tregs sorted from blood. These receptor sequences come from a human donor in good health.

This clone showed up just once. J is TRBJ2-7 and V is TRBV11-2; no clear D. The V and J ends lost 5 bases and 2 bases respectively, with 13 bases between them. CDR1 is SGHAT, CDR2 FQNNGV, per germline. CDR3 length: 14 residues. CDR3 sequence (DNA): TGTGCCAGCAGCCCTAGGGTACTTACCTACGAGCAGTACTTC. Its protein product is CASSPRVLTYEQYF.

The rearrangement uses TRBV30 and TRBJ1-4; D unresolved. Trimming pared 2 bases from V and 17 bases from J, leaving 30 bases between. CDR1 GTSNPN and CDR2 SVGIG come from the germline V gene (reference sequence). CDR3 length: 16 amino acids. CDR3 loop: CAWSSDPWEDRRDPFF. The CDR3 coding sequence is TGTGCCTGGAGTTCGGACCCCTGGGAGGATAGAAGAGACCCTTTTTTT.

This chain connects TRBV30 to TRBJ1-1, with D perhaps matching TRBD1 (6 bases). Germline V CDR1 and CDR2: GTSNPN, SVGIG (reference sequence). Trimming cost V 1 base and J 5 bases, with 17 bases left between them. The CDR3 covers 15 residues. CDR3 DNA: TGTGCCTGGAGTGCGACAGGTCACGGACTAACTGAAGCTTTCTTT. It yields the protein CAWSATGHGLTEAFF.

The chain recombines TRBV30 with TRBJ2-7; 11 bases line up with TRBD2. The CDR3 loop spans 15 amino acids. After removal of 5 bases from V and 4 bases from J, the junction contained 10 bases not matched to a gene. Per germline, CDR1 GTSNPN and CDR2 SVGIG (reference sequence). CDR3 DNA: TGTGCCTGGGACAACCCGGGACTAGCGGAATACGAGCAGTACTTC. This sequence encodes CAWDNPGLAEYEQYF.

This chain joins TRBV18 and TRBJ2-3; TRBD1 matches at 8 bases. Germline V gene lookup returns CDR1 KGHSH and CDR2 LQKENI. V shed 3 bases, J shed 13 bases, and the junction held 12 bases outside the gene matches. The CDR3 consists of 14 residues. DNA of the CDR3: TGTGCCAGCTCACCCCTAGAACAGGGGGGAGTGGAGTATTTT. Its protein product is CASSPLEQGGVEYF.

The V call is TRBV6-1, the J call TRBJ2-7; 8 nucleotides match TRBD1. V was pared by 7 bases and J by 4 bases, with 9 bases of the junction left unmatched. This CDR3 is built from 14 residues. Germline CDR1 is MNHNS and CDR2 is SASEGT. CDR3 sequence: CASNLGRGLYEQYF. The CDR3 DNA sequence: TGTGCCAGCAACCTGGGCAGGGGGCTATACGAGCAGTACTTC.

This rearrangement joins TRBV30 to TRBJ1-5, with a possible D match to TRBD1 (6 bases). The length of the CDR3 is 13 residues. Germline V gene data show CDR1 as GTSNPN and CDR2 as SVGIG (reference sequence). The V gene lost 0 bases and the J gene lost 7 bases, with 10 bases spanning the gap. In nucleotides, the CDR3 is TGTGCCTGGAGTGTTGAGGGGGGCCAGCCCCAGCATTTT. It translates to CAWSVEGGQPQHF.